A selection of T cell receptor beta chains follows, all from one sample in a study of cytomegalovirus exposure and HLA in healthy donors. Clones were sequenced by immunoSEQ multiplex PCR, and TCRdb holds only the in-frame ones, with some missing. This table holds over 100,000 clones, 70% found once. Sequenced material: PBMCs. Receptor source: a man aged 30-40 years in good health and CMV-seropositive. The CDR3 runs from the conserved cysteine through the conserved F or W. D genes are given only for firm matches. Clone size appears in some rows only: once, few, many, or a class for an expanded clone.

d_gene	len	v_gene	abundance	j_gene	CDR3aa	CDR3nt
-	13	TRBV29-1	-	TRBJ1-1	CSVYGQQNTEAFF	TGCAGCGTCTATGGACAGCAGAACACTGAAGCTTTCTTT
TRBD2	20	TRBV5-1	-	TRBJ2-1	CASSLAFASGASGSYNEQFF	TGCGCCAGCAGCTTGGCCTTCGCTAGCGGGGCGTCGGGATCCTACAATGAGCAGTTCTTC
TRBD1	14	TRBV5-5	few	TRBJ1-2	CASSLGPTGHGYTF	TGTGCCAGCAGCTTGGGCCCGACAGGGCATGGCTACACCTTC
TRBD1	15	TRBV6-1	-	TRBJ1-2	CASRLGQGRNYGYTF	TGTGCCAGCAGACTGGGACAGGGAAGGAACTATGGCTACACCTTC
TRBD1	16	TRBV25-1	-	TRBJ2-1	CASSVPGTGIYNEQFF	TGTGCCAGCAGTGTACCCGGGACAGGTATTTACAATGAGCAGTTCTTC
TRBD1	14	TRBV6-6	-	TRBJ1-2	CASSDPGTDYGYTF	TGTGCCAGCAGTGACCCTGGGACAGACTATGGCTACACCTTC
-	13	TRBV4-3	-	TRBJ2-2	CASSQRNTGELFF	TGCGCCAGCAGCCAGAGGAACACCGGGGAGCTGTTTTTT
TRBD2	15	TRBV7-2	-	TRBJ2-5	CASSWTSGRAETQYF	TGTGCCAGCAGCTGGACTAGCGGGAGGGCAGAGACCCAGTACTTC
TRBD1	14	TRBV5-5	-	TRBJ1-5	CASSYGQGSQPQHF	TGTGCCAGCAGCTACGGACAGGGGAGTCAGCCCCAGCATTTT
TRBD2	16	TRBV6-5	-	TRBJ2-3	CASSLGLAGNTDTQYF	TGTGCCAGCAGTTTAGGACTAGCGGGGAACACAGATACGCAGTATTTT
-	14	TRBV6-1	-	TRBJ2-2	CASSVEEGTGELFF	TGTGCCAGCAGTGTAGAGGAAGGAACCGGGGAGCTGTTTTTT
-	12	TRBV5-6	-	TRBJ2-3	CANWTDTDTQYF	TGTGCCAACTGGACAGACACAGATACGCAGTATTTT
-	14	TRBV19	-	TRBJ1-2	CASSIRGLNYGYTF	TGTGCCAGTAGTATAAGGGGGTTAAACTATGGCTACACCTTC
TRBD2	14	TRBV6-6	-	TRBJ2-7	CASTTFGGGYEQYF	TGTGCCAGCACCACCTTCGGGGGGGGCTACGAGCAGTACTTC
-	14	TRBV2	few	TRBJ1-4	CASSEGRANEKLFF	TGTGCCAGCAGTGAGGGCAGGGCTAATGAAAAACTGTTTTTT
TRBD2	17	TRBV11-2	few	TRBJ2-1	CASSDSGRGGSYNEQFF	TGTGCCAGCAGCGATAGCGGGAGGGGAGGATCCTACAATGAGCAGTTCTTC
TRBD2	14	TRBV27	-	TRBJ2-1	CASSLTSGYNEQFF	TGTGCCAGCAGTCTGACTAGCGGGTACAATGAGCAGTTCTTC
TRBD1	16	TRBV7-9	-	TRBJ2-3	CASSALPGQGTDTQYF	TGTGCCAGCAGCGCACTACCGGGACAGGGGACAGATACGCAGTATTTT
-	13	TRBV7-3	-	TRBJ2-5	CASSLSPRETQYF	TGTGCCAGCAGCTTAAGCCCGAGAGAGACCCAGTACTTC
-	13	TRBV11-2	-	TRBJ2-1	CASKTGAYNEQFF	TGTGCCAGCAAAACGGGAGCCTACAATGAGCAGTTCTTC
-	15	TRBV5-1	few	TRBJ2-2	CASSQGLEGTGELFF	TGCGCCAGCAGCCAAGGACTGGAAGGCACCGGGGAGCTGTTTTTT
-	13	TRBV5-8	few	TRBJ2-2	CASSWRRTGELFF	TGTGCCAGCAGCTGGAGGAGGACCGGGGAGCTGTTTTTT
TRBD1	15	TRBV7-9	-	TRBJ1-1	CASSLAQGVNTEAFF	TGTGCCAGCAGCTTAGCACAGGGGGTCAACACTGAAGCTTTCTTT
TRBD2	14	TRBV29-1	few	TRBJ2-7	CSVAGAGGSYEQYF	TGCAGCGTTGCGGGAGCGGGGGGCTCCTACGAGCAGTACTTC
-	16	TRBV5-6	once	TRBJ2-3	CASSPVGRRSTDTQYF	TGTGCCAGCAGCCCGGTGGGGCGCCGAAGCACAGATACGCAGTATTTT
TRBD2	14	TRBV2	-	TRBJ2-1	CASGGGGPYNEQFF	TGTGCCAGCGGGGGGGGAGGCCCATACAATGAGCAGTTCTTC
-	15	TRBV27	-	TRBJ2-5	CASSSARDRGETQYF	TGTGCCAGCAGTTCCGCGCGGGACCGAGGGGAGACCCAGTACTTC
TRBD1	13	TRBV30	-	TRBJ1-4	CAGIQGSWEKLFF	TGTGCCGGCATACAGGGGTCCTGGGAAAAACTGTTTTTT
-	14	TRBV5-1	-	TRBJ1-5	CASSMDSPNQPQHF	TGCGCCAGCAGCATGGACAGCCCGAATCAGCCCCAGCATTTT
TRBD2	15	TRBV5-1	-	TRBJ2-3	CASSTLAGGTDTQYF	TGCGCCAGCAGCACCTTAGCGGGGGGAACAGATACGCAGTATTTT
-	14	TRBV5-1	few	TRBJ2-2	CASSLSGVTGELFF	TGCGCCAGCAGCTTATCCGGGGTAACCGGGGAGCTGTTTTTT
TRBD1	16	TRBV18	-	TRBJ1-1	CASSPGTGGGNTEAFF	TGTGCCAGCTCCCCCGGGACAGGGGGAGGGAACACTGAAGCTTTCTTT
-	16	TRBV2	-	TRBJ1-2	CASSNPGGGRHYGYTF	TGTGCCAGCAGTAATCCGGGAGGGGGGCGCCACTATGGCTACACCTTC
-	14	TRBV7-9	-	TRBJ2-3	CASSWGVGTDTQYF	TGTGCCAGCAGCTGGGGGGTTGGCACAGATACGCAGTATTTT
-	18	TRBV7-9	-	TRBJ2-1	CASSIILEPPVSWNEQFF	TGTGCCAGCAGCATAATTCTAGAACCTCCCGTCAGCTGGAATGAGCAGTTCTTC
TRBD2	17	TRBV10-3	-	TRBJ2-3	CATKTSGGAISADTQYF	TGTGCCACCAAAACTAGCGGGGGGGCCATAAGTGCAGATACGCAGTATTTT
-	14	TRBV7-6	-	TRBJ1-6	CASSLEAGNSPLHF	TGTGCCAGCAGCCTGGAAGCAGGGAATTCACCCCTCCACTTT
-	15	TRBV6-5	-	TRBJ2-3	CASSWAGRGEDTQYF	TGTGCCAGCAGTTGGGCTGGGAGAGGAGAAGATACGCAGTATTTT
TRBD2	15	TRBV7-7	few	TRBJ2-1	CASSLGTGGPDEQFF	TGTGCTAGCAGCCTGGGCACGGGAGGGCCTGATGAGCAGTTCTTC
TRBD2	14	TRBV5-1	-	TRBJ2-7	CASSQNSGGSPQYF	TGCGCCAGCAGCCAAAATAGCGGGGGGTCCCCGCAGTACTTC
-	14	TRBV6-5	once	TRBJ2-2	CASSYGKNTGELFF	TGTGCCAGCAGTTACGGCAAGAACACCGGGGAGCTGTTTTTT
TRBD1	16	TRBV7-9	once	TRBJ1-1	CASSPTGDPMNTEAFF	TGTGCCAGCAGCCCAACAGGGGACCCCATGAACACTGAAGCTTTCTTT
-	15	TRBV7-2	-	TRBJ1-6	CASSLRGLSNSPLHF	TGTGCCAGCAGCTTAAGGGGGTTGTCCAATTCACCCCTCCACTTT
-	15	TRBV6-5	-	TRBJ1-5	CASSWGRESNQPQHF	TGTGCCAGCAGCTGGGGAAGGGAGAGCAATCAGCCCCAGCATTTT
TRBD1	15	TRBV18	-	TRBJ1-1	CASSPRQGSYTEAFF	TGTGCCAGCTCACCACGACAGGGGTCTTACACTGAAGCTTTCTTT
-	15	TRBV27	-	TRBJ1-2	CASSPSGYGGYGYTF	TGTGCCAGCAGTCCGTCAGGATACGGCGGGTATGGCTACACCTTC
TRBD2	15	TRBV19	once	TRBJ2-5	CASSIGGGSGETQYF	TGTGCCAGTAGTATAGGCGGGGGTTCAGGAGAGACCCAGTACTTC
TRBD1	16	TRBV5-1	-	TRBJ1-1	CASSLQGAQMNTEAFF	TGCGCCAGCAGCTTGCAGGGGGCCCAAATGAACACTGAAGCTTTCTTT
-	17	TRBV19	-	TRBJ1-5	CASSIIDWAGGNQPQHF	TGTGCCAGTAGTATAATTGATTGGGCAGGTGGCAATCAGCCCCAGCATTTT
TRBD1	14	TRBV10-3	-	TRBJ1-1	CAIRGQALETEAFF	TGTGCCATCAGGGGACAGGCCCTAGAGACTGAAGCTTTCTTT
TRBD1	15	TRBV28	-	TRBJ1-6	CASSPRTGGYSPLHF	TGTGCCAGCAGTCCCCGGACAGGGGGCTACTCACCCCTCCACTTT